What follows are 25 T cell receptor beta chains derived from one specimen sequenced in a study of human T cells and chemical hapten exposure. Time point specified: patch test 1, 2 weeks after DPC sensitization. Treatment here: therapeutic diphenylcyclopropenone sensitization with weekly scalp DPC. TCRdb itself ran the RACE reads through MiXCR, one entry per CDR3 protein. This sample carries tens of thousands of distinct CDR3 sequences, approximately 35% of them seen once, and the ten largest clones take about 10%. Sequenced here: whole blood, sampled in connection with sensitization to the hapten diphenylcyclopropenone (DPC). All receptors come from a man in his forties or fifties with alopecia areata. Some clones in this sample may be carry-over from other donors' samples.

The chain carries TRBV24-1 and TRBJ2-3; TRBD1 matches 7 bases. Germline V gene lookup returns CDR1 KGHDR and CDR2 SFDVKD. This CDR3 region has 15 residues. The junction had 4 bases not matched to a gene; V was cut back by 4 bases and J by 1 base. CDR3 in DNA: TGTGCCACCAGTGAAGGTGGACAGGGCACAGATACGCAGTATTTT. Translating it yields CATSEGGQGTDTQYF.

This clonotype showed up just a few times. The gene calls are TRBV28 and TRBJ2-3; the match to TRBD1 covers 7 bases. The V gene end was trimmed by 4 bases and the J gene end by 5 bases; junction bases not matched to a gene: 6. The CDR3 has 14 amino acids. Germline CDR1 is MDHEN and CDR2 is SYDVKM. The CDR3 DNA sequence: TGTGCCAGCAGTTCGGGACAGCGTTTAGATACGCAGTATTTT. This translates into CASSSGQRLDTQYF. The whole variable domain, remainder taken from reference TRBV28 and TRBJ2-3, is DVKVTQSSRYLVKRTGEKVFLECVQDMDHENMFWYRQDPGLGLRLIYFSYDVKMKEKGDIPEGYSVSREKKERFSLILESASTNQTSMYLCASSSGQRLDTQYFGPGTRLTVL.

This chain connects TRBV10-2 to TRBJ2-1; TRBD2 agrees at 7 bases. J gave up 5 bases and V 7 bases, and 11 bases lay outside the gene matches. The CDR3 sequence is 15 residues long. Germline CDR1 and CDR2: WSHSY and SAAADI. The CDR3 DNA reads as TGCGCCAGCACTAATGCAGGGAGGGAGGACAATGAGCAGTTCTTC. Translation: CASTNAGREDNEQFF.

Here the CDR3 DNA reads TGTGCCAGCTCTCCAGGCCAGCGCGATACCGGGGAGCTGTTTTTT. Protein sequence: CASSPGQRDTGELFF. The genes are TRBV18 and TRBJ2-2; no definite D call. CDR1 and CDR2 from the germline V gene are KGHSH and LQKENI. V was cut by 6 bases and J by 5 bases, with 16 bases left in between. The CDR3 is 15 amino acids.

This CDR3 is CASTQGYEQYF. In nucleotides, the CDR3 is TGTGCCAGCACCCAGGGCTACGAGCAGTACTTC. This chain joins TRBV2 and TRBJ2-7; weak D call: TRBD1 (5 bases). The germline gives CDR1 SNHLY, CDR2 FYNNEI. The V gene lost 7 bases and the J gene lost 3 bases, with 7 bases spanning the gap. CDR3 length equals 11 residues. The variable domain in full, completed from reference TRBV2 and TRBJ2-7, reads EPEVTQTPSHQVTQMGQEVILRCVPISNHLYFYWYRQILGQKVEFLVSFYNNEISEKSEIFDDQFSVERPDGSNFTLKIRSTKLEDSAMYFCASTQGYEQYFGPGTRLTVT.

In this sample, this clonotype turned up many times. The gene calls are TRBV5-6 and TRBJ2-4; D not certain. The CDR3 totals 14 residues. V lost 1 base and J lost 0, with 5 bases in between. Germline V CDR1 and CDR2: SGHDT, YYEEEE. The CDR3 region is CASSLQVAKNIQYF. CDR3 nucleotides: TGTGCCAGCAGCTTGCAGGTAGCCAAAAACATTCAGTACTTC. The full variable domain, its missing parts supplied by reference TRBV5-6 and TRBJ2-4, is DAGVTQSPTHLIKTRGQQVTLRCSPKSGHDTVSWYQQALGQGPQFIFQYYEEEERQRGNFPDRFSGHQFPNYSSELNVNALLLGDSALYLCASSLQVAKNIQYFGAGTRLSVL.

The CDR3 bases are TGTGCCAGCAAGGGGGGATCCAACGACCGCTACGAGCAGTACTTC. This encodes CASKGGSNDRYEQYF. This rearrangement joins TRBV6-5 to TRBJ2-7; D possibly matches TRBD1 or TRBD2 (6 bases each). The V end was cut by 7 bases, the J end by 3 bases, with 19 bases between. This CDR3 has 15 amino acids. Germline V gene lookup returns CDR1 MNHEY and CDR2 SVGAGI.

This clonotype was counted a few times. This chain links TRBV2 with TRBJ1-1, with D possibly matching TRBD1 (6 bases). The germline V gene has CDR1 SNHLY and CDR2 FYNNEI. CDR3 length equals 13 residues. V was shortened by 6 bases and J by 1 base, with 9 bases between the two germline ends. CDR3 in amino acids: CASRRQENTEAFF. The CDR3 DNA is TGTGCCAGCAGGCGACAGGAGAACACTGAAGCTTTCTTT. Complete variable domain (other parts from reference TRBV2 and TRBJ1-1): EPEVTQTPSHQVTQMGQEVILRCVPISNHLYFYWYRQILGQKVEFLVSFYNNEISEKSEIFDDQFSVERPDGSNFTLKIRSTKLEDSAMYFCASRRQENTEAFFGQGTRLTVV.

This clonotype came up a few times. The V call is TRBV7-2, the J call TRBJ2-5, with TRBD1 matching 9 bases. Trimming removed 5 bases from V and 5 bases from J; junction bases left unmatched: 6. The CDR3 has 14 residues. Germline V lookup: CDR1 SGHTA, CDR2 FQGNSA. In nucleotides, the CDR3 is TGTGCCAGCAGCCCGGGACAGGGCGGTGAGACCCAGTACTTC. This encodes CASSPGQGGETQYF.

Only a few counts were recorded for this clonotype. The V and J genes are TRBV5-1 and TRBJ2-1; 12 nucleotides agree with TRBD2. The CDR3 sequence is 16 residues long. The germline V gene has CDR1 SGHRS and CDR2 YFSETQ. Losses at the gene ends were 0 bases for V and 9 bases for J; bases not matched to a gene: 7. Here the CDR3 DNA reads TGCGCCAGCAGCTTGGCCCGACTAGCGGGAGAACGTGAGCAGTTCTTC. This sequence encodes CASSLARLAGEREQFF.

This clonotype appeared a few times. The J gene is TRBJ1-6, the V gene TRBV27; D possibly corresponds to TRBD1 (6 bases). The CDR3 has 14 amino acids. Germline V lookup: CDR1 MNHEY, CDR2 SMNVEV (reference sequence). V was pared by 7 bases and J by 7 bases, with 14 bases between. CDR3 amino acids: CASNRGAANSPLHF. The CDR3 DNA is TGTGCCAGCAATCGGGGGGCGGCAAATTCACCCCTCCACTTT.

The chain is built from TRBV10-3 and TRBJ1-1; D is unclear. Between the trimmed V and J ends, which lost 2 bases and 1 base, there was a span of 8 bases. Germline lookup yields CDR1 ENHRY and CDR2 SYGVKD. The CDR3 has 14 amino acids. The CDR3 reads CAISETFGNTEAFF. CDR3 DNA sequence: TGTGCCATCAGTGAGACCTTCGGGAACACTGAAGCTTTCTTT.

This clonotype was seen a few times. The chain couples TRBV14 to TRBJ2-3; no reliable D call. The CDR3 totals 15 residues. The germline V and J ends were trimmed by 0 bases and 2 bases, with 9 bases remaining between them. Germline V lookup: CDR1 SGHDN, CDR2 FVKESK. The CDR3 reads CASSQDRSFTDTQYF. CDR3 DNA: TGTGCCAGCAGCCAAGATCGGAGCTTCACAGATACGCAGTATTTT.

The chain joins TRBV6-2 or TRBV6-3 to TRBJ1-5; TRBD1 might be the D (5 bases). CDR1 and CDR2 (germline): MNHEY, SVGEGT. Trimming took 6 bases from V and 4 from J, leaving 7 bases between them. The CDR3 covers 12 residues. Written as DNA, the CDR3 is TGTGCCAGCAGCCAGGGTAATCAGCCCCAGCATTTT. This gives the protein CASSQGNQPQHF.

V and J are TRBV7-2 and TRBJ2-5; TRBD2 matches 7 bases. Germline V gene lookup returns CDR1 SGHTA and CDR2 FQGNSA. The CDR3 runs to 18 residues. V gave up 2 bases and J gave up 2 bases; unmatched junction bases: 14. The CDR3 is CASSLLLEGLNVQETQYF. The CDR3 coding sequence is TGTGCCAGCAGCTTATTGTTAGAGGGACTAAACGTTCAAGAGACCCAGTACTTC. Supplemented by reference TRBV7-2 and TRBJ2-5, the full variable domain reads GAGVSQSPSNKVTEKGKDVELRCDPISGHTALYWYRQSLGQGLEFLIYFQGNSAPDKSGLPSDRFSAERTGGSVSTLTIQRTQQEDSAVYLCASSLLLEGLNVQETQYFGPGTRLLVL.

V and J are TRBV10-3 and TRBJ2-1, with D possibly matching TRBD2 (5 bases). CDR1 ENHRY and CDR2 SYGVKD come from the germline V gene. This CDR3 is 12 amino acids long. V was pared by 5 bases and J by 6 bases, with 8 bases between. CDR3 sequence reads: CAISFGSNEQFF. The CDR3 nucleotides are TGTGCCATCAGTTTTGGGAGCAATGAGCAGTTCTTC.

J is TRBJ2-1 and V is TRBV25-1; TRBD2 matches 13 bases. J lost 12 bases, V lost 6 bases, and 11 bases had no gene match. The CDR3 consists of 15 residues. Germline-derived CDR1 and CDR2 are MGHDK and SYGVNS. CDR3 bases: TGTGCCAGCAGAGGAGGACTAGCGGGAGACAGTCGGCAGTTCTTC. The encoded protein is CASRGGLAGDSRQFF.

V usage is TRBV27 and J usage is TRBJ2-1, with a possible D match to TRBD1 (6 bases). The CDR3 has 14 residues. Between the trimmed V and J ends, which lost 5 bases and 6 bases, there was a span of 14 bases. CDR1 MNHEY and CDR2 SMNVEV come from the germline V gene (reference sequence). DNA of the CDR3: TGTGCCAGCAGTGCCCTGGACAGTTCCAATGAGCAGTTCTTC. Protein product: CASSALDSSNEQFF.

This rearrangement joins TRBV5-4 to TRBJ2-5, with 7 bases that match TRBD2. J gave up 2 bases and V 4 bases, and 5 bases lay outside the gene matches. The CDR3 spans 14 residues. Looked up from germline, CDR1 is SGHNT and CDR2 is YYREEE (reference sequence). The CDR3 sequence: CASSRTSAQETQYF. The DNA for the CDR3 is TGTGCCAGCAGCCGAACTAGCGCGCAAGAGACCCAGTACTTC. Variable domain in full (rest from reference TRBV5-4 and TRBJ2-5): ETGVTQSPTHLIKTRGQQVTLRCSSQSGHNTVSWYQQALGQGPQFIFQYYREEENGRGNFPPRFSGLQFPNYSSELNVNALELDDSALYLCASSRTSAQETQYFGPGTRLLVL.

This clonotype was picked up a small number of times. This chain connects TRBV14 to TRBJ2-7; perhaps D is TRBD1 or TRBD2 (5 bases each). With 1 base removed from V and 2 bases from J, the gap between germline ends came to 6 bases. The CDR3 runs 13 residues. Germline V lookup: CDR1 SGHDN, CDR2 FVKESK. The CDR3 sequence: CASSQVGPYEQYF. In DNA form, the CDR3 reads TGTGCCAGCAGCCAAGTGGGACCCTACGAGCAGTACTTC.

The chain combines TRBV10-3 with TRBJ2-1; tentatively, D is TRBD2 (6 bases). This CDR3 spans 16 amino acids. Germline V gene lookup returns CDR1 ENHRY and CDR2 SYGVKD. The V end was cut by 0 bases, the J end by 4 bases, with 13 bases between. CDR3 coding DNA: TGTGCCATCAGTGAGTCGGCGGGGCTAGCGTACAATGAGCAGTTCTTC. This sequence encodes CAISESAGLAYNEQFF.

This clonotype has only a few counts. In nucleotides, the CDR3 is TGCAGTGCTAGTCGACTAGCGGGAGCCGGCTCCTACGAGCAGTACTTC. Its protein is CSASRLAGAGSYEQYF. The chain joins TRBV20-1 to TRBJ2-7; TRBD2 agrees at 12 bases. After removal of 3 bases from V and 0 bases from J, the junction contained 6 bases not matched to a gene. Germline values: CDR1 DFQATT, CDR2 SNEGSKA (reference sequence). The CDR3 totals 16 residues.

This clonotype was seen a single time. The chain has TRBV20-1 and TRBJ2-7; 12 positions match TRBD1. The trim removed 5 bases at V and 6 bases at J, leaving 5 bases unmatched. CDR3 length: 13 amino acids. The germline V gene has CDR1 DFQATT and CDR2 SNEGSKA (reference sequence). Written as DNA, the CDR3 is TGCAGTGCTCCCGGGACAGGGGGCGCCGAGCAGTACTTC. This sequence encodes CSAPGTGGAEQYF.

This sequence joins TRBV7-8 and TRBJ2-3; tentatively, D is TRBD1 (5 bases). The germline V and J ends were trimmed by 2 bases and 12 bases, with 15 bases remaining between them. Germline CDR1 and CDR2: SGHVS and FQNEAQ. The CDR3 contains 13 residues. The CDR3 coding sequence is TGTGCCAGCAGCTTATCGGACACGGTTCTACAGTATTTT. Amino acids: CASSLSDTVLQYF.

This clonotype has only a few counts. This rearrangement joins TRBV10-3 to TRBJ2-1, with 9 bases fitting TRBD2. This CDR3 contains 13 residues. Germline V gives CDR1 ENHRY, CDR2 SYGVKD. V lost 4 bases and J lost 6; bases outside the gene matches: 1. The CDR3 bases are TGTGCCATCAGTGTACTAGCGGGCAATGAGCAGTTCTTC. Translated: CAISVLAGNEQFF.